This TCR beta chain was documented in a study of blood T cell repertoires in COVID-19. About the study: Donors in the United States, Italy and Spain gave samples during acute or convalescent COVID-19. The cDNA or gDNA used as material had been derived from T cells, B-cell-depleted T cells, or PBMCs.

Original processing notes: Estimation of nucleated cell counts relied on the amplification of reference gene primers. This table comes from immunoSEQ multiplex PCR, and its TCRdb copy is limited to in-frame clones, with some not included. Clone size and V and J calls were adopted from that table, with D and trimming inferred from the DNA. The table shows about 210,000 clones, with 65% to 85% occurring only once. V shed 1 base and J 6 bases; nucleotides not matched to a gene: 13. CDR1 and CDR2 (germline): SGHAT, FQNNGV. This CDR3 spans 17 amino acids. What was sequenced was peripheral blood. This sequence originates from a woman aged 45-59 years with acute or convalescent COVID-19. The chain uses TRBV11-2 and TRBJ2-7; 9 nucleotides line up with TRBD2. The CDR3 DNA reads TGTGCCAGCAGCTTAGTTACCTCGCGGGAGGGACTAGGCGAGCAGTACTTC. It specifies CASSLVTSREGLGEQYF.